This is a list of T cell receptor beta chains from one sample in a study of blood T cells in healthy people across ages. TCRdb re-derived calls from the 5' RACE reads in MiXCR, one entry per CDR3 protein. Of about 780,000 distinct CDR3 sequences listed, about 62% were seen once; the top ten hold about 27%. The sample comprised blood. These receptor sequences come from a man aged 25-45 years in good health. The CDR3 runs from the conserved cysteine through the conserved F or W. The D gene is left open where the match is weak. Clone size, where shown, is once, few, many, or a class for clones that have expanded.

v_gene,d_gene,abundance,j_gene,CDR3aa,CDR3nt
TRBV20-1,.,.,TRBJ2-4,CSATLRYF,TGCAGTGCTACCCTCCGGTACTTC
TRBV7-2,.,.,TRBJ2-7,CASSSRSHEQYF,TGTGCCAGCAGCTCCCGTAGCCACGAGCAGTACTTC
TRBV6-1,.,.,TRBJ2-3,CASSDQGGTQYF,TGTGCCAGCAGTGATCAGGGGGGGACGCAGTATTTT
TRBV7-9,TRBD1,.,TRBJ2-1,CVSSPTGMNEQFF,TGTGTCAGCAGCCCGACAGGGATGAACGAGCAGTTCTTC
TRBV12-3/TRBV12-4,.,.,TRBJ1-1,CASSFRQEYMNTEAFF,TGTGCCAGCAGTTTCCGACAGGAGTACATGAACACTGAAGCTTTCTTT
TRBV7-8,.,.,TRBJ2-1,CASSRQEGEQFF,TGTGCCAGCAGCCGACAGGAGGGTGAGCAGTTCTTC
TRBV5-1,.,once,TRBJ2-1,CASSLGAQRDEQFF,TGCGCCAGCAGTTTGGGGGCCCAAAGGGATGAGCAGTTCTTC
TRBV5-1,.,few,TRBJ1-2,CASSFGQNGYTF,TGCGCCAGCAGCTTCGGACAGAATGGCTACACCTTC
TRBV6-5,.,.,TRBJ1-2,CATKGGATNGYTF,TGTGCCACGAAAGGGGGGGCGACTAATGGCTACACCTTC
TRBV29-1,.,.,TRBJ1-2,CSVSTLGGRSGYTF,TGCAGCGTTTCTACCCTGGGAGGACGGAGTGGCTACACCTTC
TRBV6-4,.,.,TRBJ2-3,CASSVSGLSTDTQYF,TGTGCCAGCAGTGTATCGGGGCTCTCCACAGATACGCAGTATTTT
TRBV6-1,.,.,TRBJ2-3,CASSPRSILSTDTQYF,TGTGCCAGCAGTCCTAGGTCGATACTCAGCACAGATACGCAGTATTTT
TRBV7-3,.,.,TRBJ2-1,CASSFSGPGDEQFF,TGTGCCAGCAGCTTTTCAGGGCCCGGGGATGAGCAGTTCTTC
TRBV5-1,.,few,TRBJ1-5,CASSLTVNQPQHF,TGCGCCAGCAGCTTGACGGTTAATCAGCCCCAGCATTTT
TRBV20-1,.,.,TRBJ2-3,CSARASLMGWGTDTQYF,TGCAGTGCTAGAGCCTCGTTGATGGGTTGGGGCACAGATACGCAGTATTTT
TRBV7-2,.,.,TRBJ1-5,CASSVTGFSNQPQHF,TGTGCCAGCAGCGTGACAGGATTTAGCAATCAGCCCCAGCATTTT
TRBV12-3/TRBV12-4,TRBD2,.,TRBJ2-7,CASNLAGAPYEQYF,TGTGCCAGCAATCTAGCGGGGGCCCCCTACGAGCAGTACTTC
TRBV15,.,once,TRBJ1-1,CATSPGRGANTEAFF,TGTGCCACCAGCCCAGGTAGGGGAGCGAACACTGAAGCTTTCTTT
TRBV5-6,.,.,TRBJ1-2,CASSLDGRAYGYTF,TGTGCCAGCAGCTTGGATGGCAGGGCCTATGGCTACACCTTC
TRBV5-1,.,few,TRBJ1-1,CASRRSGDGLNTEAFF,TGCGCCAGCAGGAGATCGGGGGACGGGTTAAACACTGAAGCTTTCTTT
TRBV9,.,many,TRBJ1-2,CASSPTGTGYTF,TGTGCCAGCAGCCCGACGGGGACGGGCTACACCTTC
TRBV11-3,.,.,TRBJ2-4,CASSLGGFKNIQYF,TGTGCCAGCAGCTTAGGGGGGTTCAAAAACATTCAGTACTTC
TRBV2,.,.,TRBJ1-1,CASSVMGTEAFF,TGTGCCAGCAGTGTGATGGGCACTGAAGCTTTCTTT
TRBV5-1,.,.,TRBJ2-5,CASSLPGEETQYF,TGCGCCAGCAGCTTGCCAGGGGAGGAGACCCAGTACTTC
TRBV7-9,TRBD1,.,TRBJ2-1,CASSLIGTGGRDEQFF,TGTGCCAGCAGCTTAATAGGGACAGGGGGCAGAGATGAGCAGTTCTTC